A selection of T cell receptor beta chains follows, all from one sample in a study of response to subunit inactivated influenza vaccine. TCRdb re-called the RT-PCR reads with MiXCR, one entry per CDR3 protein. The sample carries 700,000 to 900,000 distinct CDR3 sequences, about 20% recorded once. Specimen: PBMCs from blood, collected 5 days after vaccination. These TCRs come from a man aged 45 to 65 who received an inactivated influenza vaccine. Both conserved end residues are part of each CDR3. Fields, in order: V gene, CDR3 protein.

V: TRBV20-1; CDR3: CSAIRGASNQPQHF
V: TRBV20-1; CDR3: CSARDLSLAGVLLDTQYF
V: TRBV28; CDR3: CASRRTTGTGGRLTF
V: TRBV27; CDR3: CASSPWTGGSEAFF
V: TRBV19; CDR3: CASSPRGSANQPQHF
V: TRBV18; CDR3: CASSPRRQGMNTGELFF
V: TRBV19; CDR3: CASSNQGRSNQPQHF
V: TRBV4-3; CDR3: CASSQDVWQARNTGELFF
V: TRBV12-5; CDR3: CASGLFSGGANTQYF
V: TRBV6-2/TRBV6-3; CDR3: CASSPQGTNGELFF
V: TRBV6-1; CDR3: CASSSEGQHYEQYF
V: TRBV29-1; CDR3: CSVKGRNNEKLFF
V: TRBV9; CDR3: CASSGVGGDTEAFF
V: TRBV7-8; CDR3: CASSYGQGDEQYF
V: TRBV10-3; CDR3: CAISDTGTGNSPLHF
V: TRBV27; CDR3: CASSPQIEGNSPLHF
V: TRBV15; CDR3: CATSRGLADTDTQYF
V: TRBV9; CDR3: CASSVGIHTEAFF
V: TRBV20-1; CDR3: CSARKGAVPTDTQYF
V: TRBV29-1; CDR3: CSVGNDRSSGNTIYF
V: TRBV30; CDR3: CAWDGDDDYEQYF
V: TRBV27; CDR3: CASSLGLATSYNEQFF
V: TRBV20-1; CDR3: CSRLAGVNEQFF
V: TRBV5-6; CDR3: CASSLVAGVLYEQYF
V: TRBV5-1; CDR3: CASSEWGTGGNEQFF
V: TRBV20-1; CDR3: CSARGASGGAYNEQFF
V: TRBV12-3/TRBV12-4; CDR3: CASTQGGLGAYEQYF
V: TRBV7-9; CDR3: CASSPIGRALNSYEQYF
V: TRBV15; CDR3: CATSRDQTSGSTDTQYF
V: TRBV6-5; CDR3: CASSYSLTGNTEAFF
V: TRBV10-2; CDR3: CASSDNVILGETQYF
V: TRBV20-1; CDR3: CSAQAGTARDTQYF
V: TRBV15; CDR3: CATSRVRGLAGGTDTQYF
V: TRBV20-1; CDR3: CSATGALLETQYF
V: TRBV5-1; CDR3: CASSLVRGNYEQYF
V: TRBV6-2/TRBV6-3; CDR3: CASSYSTGGTYEQYF
V: TRBV6-2/TRBV6-3; CDR3: CASSYRRELYNEQFF
V: TRBV6-2/TRBV6-3; CDR3: CASRIRDEPYNEQFF
V: TRBV20-1; CDR3: CSARAAFRESSYNEQFF
V: TRBV2; CDR3: CASKGAGVQETQYF
V: TRBV29-1; CDR3: CSVEGRLGTSYNEQFF
V: TRBV6-2/TRBV6-3; CDR3: CASGTRGGRNTEAFF
V: TRBV4-1; CDR3: CASSQGTGGLRSYEQYF
V: TRBV2; CDR3: CASLGGPRDRIKTDTQYF
V: TRBV5-5; CDR3: CASSSGDSTSGNTIYF
V: TRBV7-2; CDR3: CASSRERLYEQYF
V: TRBV20-1; CDR3: CSATGETYEQYF
V: TRBV5-1; CDR3: CASSLERAGSYNEQFF
V: TRBV28; CDR3: CASSYLGGNYNEQFF
V: TRBV5-1; CDR3: CASSLDGLSRGGELFF
V: TRBV5-1; CDR3: CASSRQVLDTEAFF
V: TRBV5-1; CDR3: CASRGLDTQYF